This T cell receptor beta chain was recovered during a study of blood T cell repertoires in COVID-19. The CDR3 runs 12 residues. Germline V gene lookup returns CDR1 MNHEY and CDR2 SVGAGI. V shed 6 bases and J shed 6 bases, with 11 bases lying between them. Produced via immunoSEQ multiplex PCR; TCRdb's table is partial and in-frame only. The sample contains about 30,000 clones, about 86% of which appear only once. This TCR was sampled from a human donor in a cohort sampled during active COVID-19. Material: peripheral blood. This chain joins TRBV6-5 and TRBJ1-1, with D hard to call. This CDR3 is CASSGLSPEAFF. CDR3 coding DNA: TGTGCCAGCAGCGGTCTGTCCCCTGAAGCTTTCTTT.